The 25 T cell receptor beta chains presented below share a single source sample, sequenced in a study of regulatory T cells in long-lasting Graves disease. CDR3 regions were amplified by Arm-PCR using iRepertoire HTBI primers to build TCR beta libraries. TCRdb re-called the multiplex PCR reads through MiXCR, storing one row per CDR3 protein. The sample lists roughly 300,000 distinct CDR3 sequences; about 20% were seen once. Regarding time point: persistent/refractory GD, antithyroid drugs over 5 years with positive TRAb. Construction of the TCR library relied on RNA isolated from PBMCs. The source was peripheral blood mononuclear cells (PBMCs), collected when the disease was refractory, from a patient treated with antithyroid drugs. The receptor source for this set is a female donor with Graves disease.

This clonotype was counted at least ten times. This chain joins TRBV6-1 and TRBJ2-7, with 12 bases identical to TRBD2. Germline CDR1 and CDR2: MNHNS and SASEGT. The CDR3 loop spans 17 amino acids. The V and J ends lost 6 bases and 3 bases, in that order; junction bases with no gene match: 12. CDR3 bases: TGTGCCAGCAGAAAGGGACTAGCGGGCACGCCGATCTACGAGCAGTACTTC. The encoded protein is CASRKGLAGTPIYEQYF.

The chain carries TRBV6-2 or TRBV6-3 and TRBJ1-2; D remains unclear. V shed 0 bases and J shed 8 bases, with 7 bases lying between them. Germline CDR1 MNHEY, CDR2 SVGEGT. The CDR3 contains 12 residues. Here the CDR3 DNA reads TGTGCCAGCAGTTACTCGGAGGCAGGCTACACCTTC. This codes for CASSYSEAGYTF.

The gene calls are TRBV28 and TRBJ1-5; 12 positions agree with TRBD1. Germline V gene lookup returns CDR1 MDHEN and CDR2 SYDVKM. V shed 7 bases and J 4 bases; nucleotides not matched to a gene: 8. This CDR3 is built from 16 residues. CDR3 amino acids: CASITPGQGANQPQHF. The CDR3 coding sequence is TGTGCCAGCATCACCCCGGGACAGGGGGCTAATCAGCCCCAGCATTTT.

The DNA for the CDR3 is TGTGCCTGGAGTGGAGAGGAGACCCAGTACTTC. It is translated as CAWSGEETQYF. This rearrangement joins TRBV30 to TRBJ2-5; D gene uncertain. Trimming removed 1 base at V and 5 bases at J, with 5 bases between. The CDR3 is made up of 11 amino acids. Germline CDR1 is GTSNPN and CDR2 is SVGIG (reference sequence).

The table lists this clonotype with many counts. CDR3 in DNA: TGTGCCAGTAGTGTGGACAGGGCGGCTGGGGCCAACGTCCTGACTTTC. Translation: CASSVDRAAGANVLTF. The chain employs TRBV19 and TRBJ2-6, with 8 bases that match TRBD1. V trimming: 5 bases; J trimming: 2 bases; junction bases outside the gene matches: 5. Germline values: CDR1 LNHDA, CDR2 SQIVND (reference sequence). This CDR3 is built from 16 residues. The full variable domain, in which reference TRBV19 and TRBJ2-6 provide the parts outside the CDR3, is DGGITQSPKYLFRKEGQNVTLSCEQNLNHDAMYWYRQDPGQGLRLIYYSQIVNDFQKGDIAEGYSVSREKKESFPLTVTSAQKNPTAFYLCASSVDRAAGANVLTFGAGSRLTVL.

This clonotype was seen a handful of times. The chain couples TRBV4-1 to TRBJ2-7, with TRBD2 matching 7 bases. The junction had 10 bases not matched to a gene; V was cut back by 1 base and J by 7 bases. The CDR3 covers 15 residues. CDR1 MGHRA and CDR2 YSYEKL come from the germline V gene. The CDR3 region is CASSQAGGRVREQYF. The CDR3 nucleotides read TGCGCCAGCAGCCAAGCTGGCGGGAGAGTAAGGGAGCAGTACTTC.

The chain employs TRBV29-1 and TRBJ2-7; D not resolved. Germline CDR1 SQVTM, CDR2 ANQGSEA. This CDR3 has 11 amino acids. The V end was cut by 6 bases, the J end by 4 bases, with 10 bases between. The CDR3 bases are TGCAGCGTCCAAGTCTCGTACGAGCAGTACTTC. Its protein product is CSVQVSYEQYF.

This clonotype occurred many times. This chain uses TRBV6-5 with TRBJ1-6; 9 nucleotides match TRBD1. CDR1 and CDR2 (germline): MNHEY, SVGAGI. The J segment lost 9 bases and the V segment lost 2 bases, leaving 8 bases of the junction unmatched. This CDR3 region has 16 residues. The CDR3 reads CASSYLTGQGFSPLHF. The CDR3, as DNA: TGTGCCAGCAGTTACCTAACGGGACAGGGATTTTCACCCCTCCACTTT.

CDR3 residues: CASSLAGGDYEQFF. As DNA, the CDR3 is TGTGCCAGCAGCTTAGCAGGGGGCGATTATGAGCAGTTCTTC. V is TRBV7-2 and J is TRBJ2-1; 7 positions agree with TRBD1. Per germline, CDR1 SGHTA and CDR2 FQGNSA. This CDR3 spans 14 amino acids. V was pared by 0 bases and J by 8 bases, with 4 bases of the junction left unmatched.

This clonotype was detected many times. The rearrangement uses TRBV7-2 and TRBJ1-1; D remains ambiguous. This CDR3 is 15 amino acids long. CDR1 and CDR2 (germline): SGHTA, FQGNSA. The V end lost 1 base, the J end lost 1 base, and 10 bases lay between the germline ends. The CDR3 spells CASSLEVWGNTEAFF. The CDR3 nucleotides read TGTGCCAGCAGCTTAGAGGTTTGGGGGAACACTGAAGCTTTCTTT.

With regard to this clonotype: A junction boundary mismatches the germline segment, possibly from a read error. The chain is built from TRBV3-1 and TRBJ1-2; unclear D gene. Germline-derived CDR1 and CDR2 are LGHDT and YNNKEL (reference sequence). CDR3 length: 14 amino acids. CDR3 in DNA: TGTGCCAGCAGGCAACTAGCGGGTAGTGATGGCTACATCTTC. This sequence encodes CASRQLAGSDGYIF.

This clonotype was recorded at least ten times. This chain connects TRBV2 to TRBJ1-2; weak D call: TRBD1 (5 bases). CDR1 SNHLY and CDR2 FYNNEI come from the germline V gene. There are 14 residues in the CDR3. The V gene lost 8 bases and the J gene lost 7 bases, with 20 bases spanning the gap. CDR3 in DNA: TGTGCCAGCGGCTGGGAGGGGTTGAGGCTTGGCTACACCTTC. This translates into CASGWEGLRLGYTF.

The chain couples TRBV10-3 to TRBJ2-1; 9 bases agree with TRBD2. Germline V gene data show CDR1 as ENHRY and CDR2 as SYGVKD. This CDR3 is built from 16 residues. Trimming cost V 2 bases and J 7 bases; bases outside gene matches: 9. CDR3 DNA sequence: TGTGCCATCAGTGAGAGGCGGGAGGGCCGTCTGAATGAGCAGTTCTTC. Translated, it gives CAISERREGRLNEQFF.

The table lists this clonotype with many counts. V and J are TRBV15 and TRBJ1-1; the D is unclear. From germline, CDR1 is LNHNV and CDR2 YYDKDF (reference sequence). Trimming left V 0 bases short and J 0 bases short, with 8 bases between. This CDR3 has 15 amino acids. CDR3 coding DNA: TGTGCCACCAGCAGAGAAAGGACGGTGAACACTGAAGCTTTCTTT. This translates into CATSRERTVNTEAFF.

The sample holds many counts of this clonotype. CDR3: CASSLATGDYEQYF. CDR3 DNA: TGTGCCAGCAGTTTAGCCACAGGGGACTACGAGCAGTACTTC. This chain joins TRBV12-3 or TRBV12-4 and TRBJ2-7; 7 nucleotides align to TRBD1. V shed 0 bases and J 3 bases; nucleotides not matched to a gene: 2. This CDR3 has 14 residues.

In this sample, this clonotype turned up many times. The chain employs TRBV11-3 and TRBJ1-1; unclear D gene. Germline CDR1 is SGHNT and CDR2 is YENEEA. The CDR3 runs to 17 residues. Trimming stripped 3 bases from V and 1 base from J, with 18 bases between. The CDR3 region has the DNA TGTGCCAGCAGCTTCGTGACAAGACCGAACCAGAACACTGAAGCTTTCTTT. Translating gives CASSFVTRPNQNTEAFF.

This clonotype showed up many times. The chain is built from TRBV28 and TRBJ1-5, with no clear D. V was cut by 6 bases and J by 2 bases, with 11 bases left in between. There are 14 residues in the CDR3. Germline V CDR1 and CDR2: MDHEN, SYDVKM. The CDR3 coding sequence is TGTGCCAGCAGCCGAGGATCAGGCAATCAGCCCCAGCATTTT. This gives the protein CASSRGSGNQPQHF.

The V call is TRBV20-1, the J call TRBJ1-6; a possible D gene is TRBD1 (5 bases). V lost 4 bases and J 5 bases, leaving 12 bases between the germline ends. Germline V gives CDR1 DFQATT, CDR2 SNEGSKA (reference sequence). This CDR3 has 14 residues. As DNA, the CDR3 is TGCAGTGCTACCCGGGACTTCGATAATTCACCCCTCCACTTT. Translation gives CSATRDFDNSPLHF.

This clonotype came up a few times. V and J are TRBV6-1 and TRBJ1-5; TRBD1 matches at 9 bases. Looked up from germline, CDR1 is MNHNS and CDR2 is SASEGT. This CDR3 comprises 16 residues. V shed 8 bases, J shed 6 bases, and the junction held 14 bases outside the gene matches. CDR3 loop: CASESPGQGMVQPQHF. DNA of the CDR3: TGTGCCAGCGAAAGTCCGGGACAGGGTATGGTTCAGCCCCAGCATTTT.

This clonotype was recorded many times. The rearrangement joins TRBV5-5 to TRBJ2-7, with unresolved D. Trimming pared 6 bases from V and 2 bases from J, leaving 9 bases between. Germline lookup yields CDR1 SGHKS and CDR2 YYEKEE (reference sequence). The CDR3 is made up of 12 amino acids. The CDR3 reads CASTDGAYEQYF. The CDR3 nucleotides are TGTGCCAGCACCGATGGCGCCTACGAGCAGTACTTC.

This chain links TRBV9 with TRBJ1-2; 8 bases fit TRBD1. CDR3 size: 14 residues. Losses at the gene ends were 3 bases for V and 8 bases for J; bases not matched to a gene: 9. The germline V gene has CDR1 SGDLS and CDR2 YYNGEE. This CDR3 is CASSAGGQEGGYTF. CDR3 coding DNA: TGTGCCAGCAGCGCCGGGGGACAGGAAGGCGGCTACACCTTC.

The chain recombines TRBV20-1 with TRBJ2-1, with D uncertain. From germline, CDR1 is DFQATT and CDR2 SNEGSKA (reference sequence). The CDR3 is 13 amino acids. V was pared by 0 bases and J by 7 bases, with 10 bases between. As DNA, the CDR3 is TGCAGTGCTAGAGATGTCCGTACTAATGAGCAGTTCTTC. It is translated as CSARDVRTNEQFF.

V and J are TRBV18 and TRBJ1-6; TRBD1 matches at 10 bases. V shed 5 bases, J shed 10 bases, and the junction held 5 bases outside the gene matches. Germline CDR1 reads KGHSH; CDR2 reads LQKENI. There are 14 residues in the CDR3. This CDR3 is CASSEGTGESPLHF. DNA for the CDR3: TGTGCCAGCTCAGAAGGGACAGGGGAGTCACCCCTCCACTTT.

The rearrangement links TRBV7-9 to TRBJ1-6, with D hard to call. V was cut by 2 bases and J by 14 bases, with 7 bases left in between. The CDR3 totals 11 residues. CDR1 and CDR2 from the germline V gene are SEHNR and FQNEAQ (reference sequence). Written as DNA, the CDR3 is TGTGCCAGCAGCTTATCCGGATCCCTCCACTTT. Residues: CASSLSGSLHF.

This clonotype was picked up many times. The gene calls are TRBV6-1 and TRBJ2-7, with D uncertain. Germline V lookup: CDR1 MNHNS, CDR2 SASEGT. The CDR3 contains 12 residues. V dropped 6 bases and J dropped 4 bases, with 10 bases sitting between them. This chain's CDR3 is CASRHGRYEQYF. The CDR3 DNA follows: TGTGCCAGCAGACACGGACGATACGAGCAGTACTTC.